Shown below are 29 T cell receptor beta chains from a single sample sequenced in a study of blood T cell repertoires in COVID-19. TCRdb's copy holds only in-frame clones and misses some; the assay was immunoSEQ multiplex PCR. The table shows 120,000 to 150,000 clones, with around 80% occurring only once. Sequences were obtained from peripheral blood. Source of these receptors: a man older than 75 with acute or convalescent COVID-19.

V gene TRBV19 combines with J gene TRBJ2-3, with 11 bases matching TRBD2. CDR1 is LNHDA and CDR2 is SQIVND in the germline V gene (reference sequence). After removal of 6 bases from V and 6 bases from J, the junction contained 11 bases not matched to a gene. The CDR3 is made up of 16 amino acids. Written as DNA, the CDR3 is TGTGCCAGTAGCTCGGGACTAGCGGCGGCCCGGGATACGCAGTATTTT. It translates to CASSSGLAAARDTQYF.

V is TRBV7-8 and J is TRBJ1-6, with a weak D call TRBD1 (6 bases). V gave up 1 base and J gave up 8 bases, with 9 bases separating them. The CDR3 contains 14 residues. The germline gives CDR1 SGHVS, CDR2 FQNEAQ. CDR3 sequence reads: CASSLVGGDSPLHF. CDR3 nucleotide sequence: TGTGCCAGCAGCTTAGTAGGGGGGGATTCACCCCTCCACTTT. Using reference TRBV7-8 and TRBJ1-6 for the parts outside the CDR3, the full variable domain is GAGVSQSPRYKVAKRGQDVALRCDPISGHVSLFWYQQALGQGPEFLTYFQNEAQLDKSGLPSDRFFAERPEGSVSTLKIQRTQQEDSAVYLCASSLVGGDSPLHFGNGTRLTVT.

The CDR3, as DNA: TGTGCCAGCAGCCATCAGGGTGAGGATGAAAAACTGTTTTTT. Its translation is CASSHQGEDEKLFF. J is TRBJ1-4 and V is TRBV14; a possible D gene is TRBD1 (5 bases). The germline V gene encodes CDR1 SGHDN and CDR2 FVKESK. This CDR3 is built from 14 residues. V gave up 3 bases and J gave up 6 bases, with 11 bases separating them.

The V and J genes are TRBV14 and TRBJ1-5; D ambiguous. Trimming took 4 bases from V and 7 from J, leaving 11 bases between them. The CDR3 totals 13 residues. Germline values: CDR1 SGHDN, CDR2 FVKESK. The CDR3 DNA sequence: TGTGCCAGCAGCCTAGAAAGAGGACAGCCCCAGCATTTT. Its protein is CASSLERGQPQHF.

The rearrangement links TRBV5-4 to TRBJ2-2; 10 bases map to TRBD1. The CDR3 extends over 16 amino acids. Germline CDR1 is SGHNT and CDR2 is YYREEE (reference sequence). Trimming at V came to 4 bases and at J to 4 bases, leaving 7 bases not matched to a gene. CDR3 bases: TGTGCCAGCAGCCCCGGACAGGGGGACCCCACCGGGGAGCTGTTTTTT. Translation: CASSPGQGDPTGELFF. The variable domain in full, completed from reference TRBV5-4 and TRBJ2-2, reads ETGVTQSPTHLIKTRGQQVTLRCSSQSGHNTVSWYQQALGQGPQFIFQYYREEENGRGNFPPRFSGLQFPNYSSELNVNALELDDSALYLCASSPGQGDPTGELFFGEGSRLTVL.

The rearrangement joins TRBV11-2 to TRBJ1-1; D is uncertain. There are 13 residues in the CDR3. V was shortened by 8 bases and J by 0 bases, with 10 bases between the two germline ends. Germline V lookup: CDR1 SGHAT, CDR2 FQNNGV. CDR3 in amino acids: CASGRSLNTEAFF. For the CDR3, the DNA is TGTGCCAGCGGTAGATCACTGAACACTGAAGCTTTCTTT.

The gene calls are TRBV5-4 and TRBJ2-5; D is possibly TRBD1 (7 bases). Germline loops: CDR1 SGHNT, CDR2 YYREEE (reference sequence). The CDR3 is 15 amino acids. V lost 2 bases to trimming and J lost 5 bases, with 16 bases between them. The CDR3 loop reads CASSFGGGGRETQYF. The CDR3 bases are TGTGCCAGCAGCTTTGGTGGAGGGGGCAGGGAGACCCAGTACTTC.

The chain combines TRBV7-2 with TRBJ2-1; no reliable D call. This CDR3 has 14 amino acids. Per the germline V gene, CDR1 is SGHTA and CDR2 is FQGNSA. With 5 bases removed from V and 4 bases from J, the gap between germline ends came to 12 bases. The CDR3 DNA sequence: TGTGCCAGCAGCCCCTGGCCCCAGTACAATGAGCAGTTCTTC. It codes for CASSPWPQYNEQFF.

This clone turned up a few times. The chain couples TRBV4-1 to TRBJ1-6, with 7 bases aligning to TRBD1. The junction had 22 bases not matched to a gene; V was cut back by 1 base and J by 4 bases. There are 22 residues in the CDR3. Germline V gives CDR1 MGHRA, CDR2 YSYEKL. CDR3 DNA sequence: TGCGCCAGCAGCCAAGTAAAAATACCGGGACAGAGCTCTTCTGTTTATAATTCACCCCTCCACTTT. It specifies CASSQVKIPGQSSSVYNSPLHF.

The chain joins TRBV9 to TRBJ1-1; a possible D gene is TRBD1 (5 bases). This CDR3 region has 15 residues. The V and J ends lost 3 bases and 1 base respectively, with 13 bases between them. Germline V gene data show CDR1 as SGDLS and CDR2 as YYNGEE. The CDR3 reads CASSADFRENTEAFF. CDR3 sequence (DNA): TGTGCCAGCAGCGCAGACTTCAGGGAGAACACTGAAGCTTTCTTT.

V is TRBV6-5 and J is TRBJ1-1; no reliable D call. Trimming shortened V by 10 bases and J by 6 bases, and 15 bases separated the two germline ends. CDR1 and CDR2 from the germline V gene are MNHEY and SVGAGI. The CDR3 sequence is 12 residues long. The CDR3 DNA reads TGTGCCACCACAGAGAGGGAGGCTGAAGCTTTCTTT. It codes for CATTEREAEAFF.

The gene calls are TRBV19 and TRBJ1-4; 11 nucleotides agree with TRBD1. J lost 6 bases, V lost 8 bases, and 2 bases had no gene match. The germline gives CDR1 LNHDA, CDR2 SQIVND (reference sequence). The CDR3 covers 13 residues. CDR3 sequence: CASQGQGDEKLFF. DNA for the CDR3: TGTGCCAGTCAGGGACAGGGGGATGAAAAACTGTTTTTT.

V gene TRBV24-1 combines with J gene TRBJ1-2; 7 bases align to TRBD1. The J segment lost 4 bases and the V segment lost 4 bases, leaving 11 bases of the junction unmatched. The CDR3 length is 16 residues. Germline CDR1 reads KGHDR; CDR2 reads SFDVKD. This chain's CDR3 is CATSDAPRTGIYGYTF. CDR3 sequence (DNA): TGTGCCACCAGTGACGCCCCCCGGACAGGCATCTATGGCTACACCTTC.

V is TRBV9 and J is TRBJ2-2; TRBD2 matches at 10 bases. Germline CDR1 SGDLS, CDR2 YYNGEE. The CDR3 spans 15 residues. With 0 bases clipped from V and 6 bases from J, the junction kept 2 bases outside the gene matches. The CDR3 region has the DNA TGTGCCAGCAGCGTAGTAGCGGGGGGCCCCGGGGAGCTGTTTTTT. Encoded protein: CASSVVAGGPGELFF. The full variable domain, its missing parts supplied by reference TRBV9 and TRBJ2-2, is DSGVTQTPKHLITATGQRVTLRCSPRSGDLSVYWYQQSLDQGLQFLIQYYNGEERAKGNILERFSAQQFPDLHSELNLSSLELGDSALYFCASSVVAGGPGELFFGEGSRLTVL.

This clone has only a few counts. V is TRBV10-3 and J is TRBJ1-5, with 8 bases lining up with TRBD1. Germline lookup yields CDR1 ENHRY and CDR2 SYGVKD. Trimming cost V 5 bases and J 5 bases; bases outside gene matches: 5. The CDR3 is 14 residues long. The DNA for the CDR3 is TGTGCCATCAGTCAGGGGGCGGAGGATCAGCCCCAGCATTTT. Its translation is CAISQGAEDQPQHF.

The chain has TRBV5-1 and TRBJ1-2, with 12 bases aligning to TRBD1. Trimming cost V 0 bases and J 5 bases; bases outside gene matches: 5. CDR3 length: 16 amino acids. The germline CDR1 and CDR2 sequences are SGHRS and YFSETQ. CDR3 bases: TGCGCCAGCAGCTTGGAGGCGGGACAGGGGGCGTATGGCTACACCTTC. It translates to CASSLEAGQGAYGYTF.

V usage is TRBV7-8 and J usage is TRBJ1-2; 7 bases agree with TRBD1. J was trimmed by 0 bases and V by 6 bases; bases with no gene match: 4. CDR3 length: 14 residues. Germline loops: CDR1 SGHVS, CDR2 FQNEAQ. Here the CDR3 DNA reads TGTGCCAGCAGTAAAGGACAGGCTAACTATGGCTACACCTTC. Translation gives CASSKGQANYGYTF.

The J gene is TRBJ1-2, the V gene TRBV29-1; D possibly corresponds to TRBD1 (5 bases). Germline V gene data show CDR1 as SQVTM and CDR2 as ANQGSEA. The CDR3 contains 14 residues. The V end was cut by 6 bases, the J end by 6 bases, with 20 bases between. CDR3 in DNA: TGCAGCGTGGGGGGGAGGACTAGACATGATGGCTACACCTTC. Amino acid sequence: CSVGGRTRHDGYTF. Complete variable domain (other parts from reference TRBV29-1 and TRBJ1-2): SAVISQKPSRDICQRGTSLTIQCQVDSQVTMMFWYRQQPGQSLTLIATANQGSEATYESGFVIDKFPISRPNLTFSTLTVSNMSPEDSSIYLCSVGGRTRHDGYTFGSGTRLTVV.

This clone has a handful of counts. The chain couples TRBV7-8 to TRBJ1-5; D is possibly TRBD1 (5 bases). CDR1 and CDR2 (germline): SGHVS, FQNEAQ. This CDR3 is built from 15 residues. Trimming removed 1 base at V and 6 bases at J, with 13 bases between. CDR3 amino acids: CASSLVTGGGQPQHF. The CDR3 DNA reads TGTGCCAGCAGCTTAGTTACGGGGGGAGGTCAGCCCCAGCATTTT.

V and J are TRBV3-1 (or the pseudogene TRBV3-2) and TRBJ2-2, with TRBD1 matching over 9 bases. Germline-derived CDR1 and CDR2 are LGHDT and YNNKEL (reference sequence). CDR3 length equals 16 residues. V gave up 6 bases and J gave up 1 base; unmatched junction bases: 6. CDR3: CASSWDRVKNTGELFF. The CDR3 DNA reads TGTGCCAGCAGTTGGGACAGGGTAAAGAACACCGGGGAGCTGTTTTTT.

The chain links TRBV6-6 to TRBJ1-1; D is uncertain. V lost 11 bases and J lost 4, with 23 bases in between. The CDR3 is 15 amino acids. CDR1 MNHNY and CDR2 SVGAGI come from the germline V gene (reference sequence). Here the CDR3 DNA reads TGTGCCGCCACGAGACCCTTTAATGGCGGCACTGAAGCTTTCTTT. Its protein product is CAATRPFNGGTEAFF.

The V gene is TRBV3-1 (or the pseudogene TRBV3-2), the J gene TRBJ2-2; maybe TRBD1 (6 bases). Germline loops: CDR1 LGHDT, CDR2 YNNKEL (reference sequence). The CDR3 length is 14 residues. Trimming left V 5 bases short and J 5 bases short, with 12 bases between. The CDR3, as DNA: TGTGCCAGCAGCTCGGACAGTCGGACCGGGGAGCTGTTTTTT. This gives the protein CASSSDSRTGELFF.

CDR3: CASSQEATARHYGYTF. The CDR3 DNA sequence: TGTGCCAGCAGCCAAGAAGCGACGGCGAGGCACTATGGCTACACCTTC. This chain links TRBV4-2 with TRBJ1-2, with unresolved D. Germline V gives CDR1 LGHNA, CDR2 YNFKEQ. This CDR3 spans 16 amino acids. Deletions cut 0 bases from V and 3 bases from J, with 14 bases between.

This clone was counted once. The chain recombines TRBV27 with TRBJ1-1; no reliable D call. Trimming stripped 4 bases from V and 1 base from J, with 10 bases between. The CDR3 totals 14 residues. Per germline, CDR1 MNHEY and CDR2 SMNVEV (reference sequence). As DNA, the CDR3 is TGTGCCAGCAGTTCCCCGGGAGGGAACACTGAAGCTTTCTTT. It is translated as CASSSPGGNTEAFF.

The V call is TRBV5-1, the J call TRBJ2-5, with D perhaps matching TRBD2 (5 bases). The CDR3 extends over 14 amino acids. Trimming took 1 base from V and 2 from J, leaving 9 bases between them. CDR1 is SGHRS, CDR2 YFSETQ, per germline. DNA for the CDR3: TGCGCCAGCAGCTTGACGGGGTTTCAAGAGACCCAGTACTTC. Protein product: CASSLTGFQETQYF.

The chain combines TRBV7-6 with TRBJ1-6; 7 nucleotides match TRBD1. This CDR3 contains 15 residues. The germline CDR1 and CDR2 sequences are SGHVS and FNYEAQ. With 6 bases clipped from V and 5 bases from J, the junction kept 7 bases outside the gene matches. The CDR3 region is CASSFDREDNSPLHF. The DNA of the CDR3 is TGTGCCAGCAGTTTCGACAGGGAGGATAATTCACCCCTCCACTTT.

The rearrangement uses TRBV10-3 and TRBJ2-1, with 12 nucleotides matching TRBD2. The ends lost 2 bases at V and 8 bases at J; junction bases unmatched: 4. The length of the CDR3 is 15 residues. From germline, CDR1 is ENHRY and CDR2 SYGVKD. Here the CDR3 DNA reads TGTGCCATCAGTGAGGAACTAGCGGGGGGATATGAGCAGTTCTTC. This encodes CAISEELAGGYEQFF.

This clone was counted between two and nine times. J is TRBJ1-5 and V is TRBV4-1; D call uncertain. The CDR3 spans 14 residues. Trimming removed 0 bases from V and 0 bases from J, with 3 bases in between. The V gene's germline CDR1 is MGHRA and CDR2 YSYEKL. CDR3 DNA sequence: TGCGCCAGCAGCCAAGACCGTAGCAATCAGCCCCAGCATTTT. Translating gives CASSQDRSNQPQHF.

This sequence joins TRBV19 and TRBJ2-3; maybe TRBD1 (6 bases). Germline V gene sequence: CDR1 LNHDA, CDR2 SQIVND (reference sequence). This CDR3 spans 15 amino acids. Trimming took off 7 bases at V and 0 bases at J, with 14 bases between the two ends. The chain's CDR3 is CASTLGASSTDTQYF. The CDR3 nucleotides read TGTGCCAGTACTCTGGGGGCATCTAGCACAGATACGCAGTATTTT.